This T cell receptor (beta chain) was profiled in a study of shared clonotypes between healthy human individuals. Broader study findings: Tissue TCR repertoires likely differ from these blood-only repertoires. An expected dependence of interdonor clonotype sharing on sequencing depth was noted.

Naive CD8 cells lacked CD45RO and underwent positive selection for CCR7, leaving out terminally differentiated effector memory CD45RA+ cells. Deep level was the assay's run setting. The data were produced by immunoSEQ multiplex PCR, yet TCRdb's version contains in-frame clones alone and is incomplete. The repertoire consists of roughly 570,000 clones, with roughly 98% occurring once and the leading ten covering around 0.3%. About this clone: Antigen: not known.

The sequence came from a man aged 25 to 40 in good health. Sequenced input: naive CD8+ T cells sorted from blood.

CDR3 coding DNA: TGTGCCAGCAGTTTCAGACTCACCGGGGAGCTGTTTTTT. It codes for CASSFRLTGELFF. The V call is TRBV28, the J call TRBJ2-2; D is undetermined. Trimming shortened V by 3 bases and J by 4 bases, and 6 bases separated the two germline ends. In germline, CDR1 is MDHEN, CDR2 SYDVKM. The CDR3 runs to 13 residues.